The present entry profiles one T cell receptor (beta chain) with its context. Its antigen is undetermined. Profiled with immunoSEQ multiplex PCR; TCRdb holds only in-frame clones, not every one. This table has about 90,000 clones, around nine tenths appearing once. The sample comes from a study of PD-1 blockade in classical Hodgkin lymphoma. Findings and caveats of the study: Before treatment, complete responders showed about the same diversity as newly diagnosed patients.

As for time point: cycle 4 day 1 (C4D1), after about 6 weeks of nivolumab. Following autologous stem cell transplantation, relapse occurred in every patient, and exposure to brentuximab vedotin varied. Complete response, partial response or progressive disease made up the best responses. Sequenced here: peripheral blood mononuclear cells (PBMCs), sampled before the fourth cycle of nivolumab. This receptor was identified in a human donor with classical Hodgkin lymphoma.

The DNA for the CDR3 is TGTGCCAGCGCGCCGCACGACTATAATTCACCCCTCCACTTT. This translates into CASAPHDYNSPLHF. The rearrangement links TRBV27 to TRBJ1-6; unclear D gene. The CDR3 extends over 14 amino acids. The V end lost 8 bases, the J end lost 3 bases, and 11 bases lay between the germline ends. Germline CDR1 is MNHEY and CDR2 is SMNVEV (reference sequence).